This T cell receptor beta chain emerged from a study of T-cell memory formation after mild COVID-19. The study, taken as a whole, reports: Of the contracting clones, CD4+ ones lay mainly in CM and EM, and CD8+ ones in EMRA.

This clonotype came up a few times. Its antigen is still unknown. The CDR3 loop spans 11 amino acids. Trimming took 11 bases from V and 3 from J, leaving 10 bases between them. The germline CDR1 and CDR2 sequences are SSHAT and FNYEAQ (reference sequence). TCRdb re-derived calls from the 5' RACE reads in MiXCR, one entry per CDR3 protein. The table has roughly 110,000 distinct CDR3 sequences, more than 15% seen once; the top ten hold roughly 27%. The chain carries TRBV7-7 and TRBJ1-1, with unresolved D. Sequenced: PBMCs or a T cell subset sorted from them (not recorded which). The source of this sequence is an adult woman who had mild COVID-19 (a few samples of this study predate the infection). Cell type and time point are not known. Here the CDR3 DNA reads TGTGCCGCAACGGCGGACACTGAAGCTTTCTTT. Translation: CAATADTEAFF.